Described below is a single T cell receptor (beta chain) sequence and its context. These data come from a study of blood T cell repertoires in COVID-19. Study overall: Specimens from acute and convalescent COVID-19 originated in the United States, Italy and Spain. From T cells, B-cell-depleted T cells, or PBMCs came the material, which was cDNA or gDNA.

Per the authors' pipeline: Quantification of nucleated cells was approximated via reference gene primer amplification. Profiling relied on immunoSEQ multiplex PCR, and the TCRdb table lists in-frame clones only, not all of them. V and J calls and clone size are given by that table; D and trimming were obtained from the DNA. The sample includes 290,000 or so clones, approximately 86% of them seen just once. CDR3 length equals 15 residues. Germline CDR1 reads LGHNA; CDR2 reads YNFKEQ. V lost 4 bases, J lost 3 bases, and 15 bases lay in between. The specimen sequenced was peripheral blood. The receptor was derived from a man younger than 35 with active or convalescent COVID-19. The V and J genes are TRBV4-2 and TRBJ1-2, with D perhaps TRBD1 (6 bases). The CDR3 DNA sequence: TGTGCCAGCAGCCTCGGACAGTCTGGGGACTATGGCTACACCTTC. As protein: CASSLGQSGDYGYTF.